This T cell receptor beta chain was observed in a study of human T cells and chemical hapten exposure. Study-wide background: Small volume differences among pooled libraries mainly caused per-sample TCR yield variation. Study observations and caveats: High-frequency TCRs, those above 1 in 1000, stayed the same after DPC sensitization.

MiXCR, applied by TCRdb to the 5' RACE reads, yields one record per CDR3 protein. The data contain tens of thousands of distinct CDR3 sequences, about 7.7% of them seen just once; the ten biggest clones take up about 2.2%. The junction had 7 bases not matched to a gene; V was cut back by 2 bases and J by 4 bases. CDR3 length: 16 amino acids. The germline V gene encodes CDR1 SEHNR and CDR2 FQNEAQ (reference sequence). Researchers extracted total RNA from unfractionated whole blood. Of note for this clonotype: What it binds is not known.

The receptor's source is a male donor in good health. The gene calls are TRBV7-9 and TRBJ1-3, with 8 nucleotides matching TRBD1. This CDR3 reads CASSLKDRGEGNTIYF. In DNA form, the CDR3 reads TGTGCCAGCAGCTTAAAAGACAGGGGTGAAGGAAACACCATATATTTT.